This T cell receptor beta chain was sequenced in a study of early T cells in non-severe SARS-CoV-2 infection. This clonotype was seen only a few times. Its specificity is not known. Unique molecular identifiers tagged individual cDNA molecules. TCRdb independently ran MiXCR on the 5' RACE reads; one entry per CDR3 protein. The data show about 60,000 distinct CDR3 sequences, with 8% to 9% seen just once and around 17% held by the top ten. Study-level points and caveats: Lookups in VDJdb leaned toward anti-spike CD8 responses and missed private and CD4 specificities.

There are 16 residues in the CDR3. Trimming left V 4 bases short and J 6 bases short, with 18 bases between. CDR1 and CDR2 from the germline V gene are MDHEN and SYDVKM. This chain uses TRBV28 with TRBJ2-2; a weak D match, TRBD1 (5 bases). This clonotype was obtained from an adult who was a healthcare worker with PCR-confirmed SARS-CoV-2 infection or an uninfected control (not recorded which). The sequencing input was whole blood. This CDR3 is CASSSKNRFGAGELFF. As DNA, the CDR3 is TGTGCCAGCAGTTCCAAAAACAGGTTCGGTGCCGGGGAGCTGTTTTTT.